A selection of T cell receptor beta chains follows, all from one sample in a study of T cells expressing NK-cell markers. TCRdb re-called the 5' RACE reads, yielding one record per CDR3 amino acid sequence without DNA. The clone table shows 400,000 to 550,000 distinct CDR3 sequences, with the ten largest holding about 7.3%. Sequencing was performed on blood T cells: a sorted CD56 or NKG2C T cell subset, CD4+ or CD8+ T cells, or bulk PBMC T cells (not recorded which). These receptor sequences come from a woman aged 18 to 75 in good health. The CDR3 runs from the conserved cysteine through the conserved F or W.

v_gene	j_gene	CDR3aa
TRBV5-1	TRBJ2-5	CASSPRDSVETQYF
TRBV5-1	TRBJ2-2	CASSLGTGGTTGELFF
TRBV7-9	TRBJ2-7	CASSLEGRRAEQYF
TRBV4-3	TRBJ2-2	CASSQDAAVITGELFF
TRBV5-4	TRBJ1-2	CASSFDRGLYGYTF
TRBV12-3/TRBV12-4	TRBJ2-4	CASSGSGLAKNIQYF
TRBV7-9	TRBJ2-7	CASSLVVYEQYF
TRBV12-3/TRBV12-4	TRBJ2-1	CASSEPGLSYNEQFF
TRBV6-2/TRBV6-3	TRBJ2-1	CASSYSSGVNEQFF
TRBV12-3/TRBV12-4	TRBJ2-3	CASSRDLPTDTQYF
TRBV12-3/TRBV12-4	TRBJ1-6	CASTPQGPYNSPLHF
TRBV15	TRBJ1-5	CATSNLGGGNQPQHF
TRBV20-1	TRBJ2-5	CSAVRDREETQYF
TRBV11-2	TRBJ1-4	CASSLARVTNEKLFF
TRBV7-9	TRBJ2-5	CASSLRGQETQYF